The clone carrying this T cell receptor (beta chain) occurred once. Its antigen is not known. This record comes from a study of cytomegalovirus exposure and HLA in healthy donors. Study-wide results and limits: Segments of the TCR beta V type were, in most cases, productive about 90% or about 30% of the time in an earlier analysis. In a later analysis, common viral pathogens appeared linked to several of the most significant clusters. HLA alleles were associated with around 17,000 TCR beta sequences in a later analysis at 0.05 false discovery rate. Most TCR sequences showed up rarely, but some public TCRs showed up in many donors.

The study ran its PCR with 60 Vbeta and 13 Jbeta primers. Sequencing was performed with immunoSEQ multiplex PCR; in TCRdb, only in-frame clones are kept and a portion is missing. The table records more than 90,000 clones, over 60% of them present only once. The V and J ends lost 4 bases and 0 bases, in that order; junction bases with no gene match: 7. The CDR3 totals 16 residues. CDR1 and CDR2 from the germline V gene are SGHNT and YYREEE (reference sequence). This rearrangement joins TRBV5-4 to TRBJ2-1; 7 bases agree with TRBD1. The clonotype comes from a female donor in good health and CMV-seronegative. Sequenced material: PBMCs. Here the CDR3 reads CASSRTGVSSYNEQFF. The CDR3 nucleotides are TGTGCCAGCAGCAGGACAGGCGTTAGCTCCTACAATGAGCAGTTCTTC. The full variable domain, rest sourced from reference TRBV5-4 and TRBJ2-1, is ETGVTQSPTHLIKTRGQQVTLRCSSQSGHNTVSWYQQALGQGPQFIFQYYREEENGRGNFPPRFSGLQFPNYSSELNVNALELDDSALYLCASSRTGVSSYNEQFFGPGTRLTVL.